A selection of T cell receptor beta chains follows, all from one sample in a study of post-analysis software for immune sequencing data. In TCRdb, the PCR reads were re-called with MiXCR into one record per CDR3 protein. The sample has approximately 730,000 distinct CDR3 sequences, 35% to 55% seen once. The sample comprised blood. Receptors originate from a girl between 5 and 17 years old with multiple sclerosis. Both conserved end residues are part of each CDR3. A D gene is named only where the DNA matches it firmly. Clone sizes are given selectively: once, few, many, or a class where the clone is expanded.

CDR3 | DNA | D | V | size | J
CASRLHGTISTDTQYF | TGCGCCAGCAGACTCCACGGGACGATTAGCACAGATACGCAGTATTTT | - | TRBV7-2 | - | TRBJ2-3
CAISEGDLGSYGYTF | TGTGCCATCAGTGAAGGGGACCTGGGGAGCTATGGCTACACCTTC | - | TRBV10-3 | - | TRBJ1-2
CASSRGDDFMNTEAFF | TGTGCCAGCAGTAGGGGAGACGATTTCATGAACACTGAAGCTTTCTTT | - | TRBV7-9 | - | TRBJ1-1
CSARDRDRNQPQHF | TGCAGTGCTAGGGACAGGGACCGAAATCAGCCCCAGCATTTT | TRBD1 | TRBV20-1 | - | TRBJ1-5
CASSLGPDLESNYGYTF | TGTGCCAGCAGCCTCGGACCGGATCTAGAATCTAACTATGGCTACACCTTC | - | TRBV14 | - | TRBJ1-2
CATSDLGARDGGSQETQYF | TGTGCCACCAGTGATTTGGGAGCCCGGGACGGGGGTTCACAAGAGACCCAGTACTTC | - | TRBV24-1 | - | TRBJ2-5
CASSDLYEQYF | TGTGCCAGCAGCGACCTCTACGAGCAGTACTTC | - | TRBV25-1 | many | TRBJ2-7
CGARDAGAYQETQYF | TGCGGTGCTAGAGATGCAGGGGCGTACCAAGAGACCCAGTACTTC | - | TRBV20-1 | - | TRBJ2-5
CSVSSGRADEQFF | TGCAGCGTGAGCAGCGGGAGGGCTGATGAGCAGTTCTTC | TRBD2 | TRBV29-1 | - | TRBJ2-1
CASSLGTAQETQYF | TGTGCCAGCAGCTTAGGGACAGCACAAGAGACCCAGTACTTC | - | TRBV7-9 | many | TRBJ2-5
CASSPTGADSPLHF | TGTGCCAGCAGCCCCACGGGGGCTGATTCACCCCTCCACTTT | - | TRBV7-9 | - | TRBJ1-6
CASSYSWGGYTF | TGTGCCAGCAGTTACAGCTGGGGTGGCTACACCTTC | - | TRBV6-2/TRBV6-3 | - | TRBJ1-2
CSVDRSGGPVEQFF | TGCAGCGTTGATAGGTCGGGAGGGCCCGTTGAGCAGTTCTTC | TRBD2 | TRBV29-1 | once | TRBJ2-1
CASSSLASGRTPYNEQFF | TGCGCCAGCAGCTCGCTCGCTAGCGGGAGGACCCCCTACAATGAGCAGTTCTTC | TRBD2 | TRBV5-1 | - | TRBJ2-1
CSASGLAETQYF | TGCAGTGCTAGCGGACTTGCCGAGACCCAGTACTTC | - | TRBV20-1 | few | TRBJ2-5
CASRREARTDTQYF | TGTGCCAGCAGGCGGGAGGCCCGCACAGATACGCAGTATTTT | TRBD2 | TRBV28 | - | TRBJ2-3
CASSLTSGSSGEQYF | TGTGCCAGCAGTTTGACTAGCGGGAGTTCGGGCGAGCAGTACTTC | TRBD2 | TRBV6-5 | - | TRBJ2-7
CASSLERSFLTGNTIYF | TGCGCCAGCAGCTTGGAGCGGAGCTTCTTAACTGGAAACACCATATATTTT | - | TRBV5-1 | - | TRBJ1-3
CASSLGGGPLSYEQYF | TGTGCCAGCAGTCTAGGGGGGGGACCCCTCTCCTACGAGCAGTACTTC | - | TRBV27 | - | TRBJ2-7
CASRSTAGTGDDEQYF | TGTGCCAGCAGATCTACGGCCGGGACAGGCGACGACGAGCAGTACTTC | TRBD1 | TRBV7-6 | - | TRBJ2-7
CASSPRTGGYNEQFF | TGTGCCAGCTCCCCCCGGACAGGGGGCTACAATGAGCAGTTCTTC | TRBD1 | TRBV3-1 | few | TRBJ2-1
CASSQDPGLAGVHGETQYF | TGCGCCAGCAGCCAAGATCCAGGACTAGCGGGAGTGCATGGAGAGACCCAGTACTTC | TRBD2 | TRBV4-1 | - | TRBJ2-5
CASSSDVLSSYNSPLHF | TGTGCCAGCAGTTCGGACGTACTGAGCTCCTATAATTCACCCCTCCACTTT | - | TRBV6-5 | - | TRBJ1-6
CASSFARDRSNEQFF | TGTGCCAGCAGTTTCGCCCGGGACAGGTCCAATGAGCAGTTCTTC | TRBD1 | TRBV12-3/TRBV12-4 | few | TRBJ2-1
CASSLGWREGGEQFF | TGTGCCAGCAGCTTGGGCTGGCGGGAGGGCGGTGAGCAGTTCTTC | TRBD2 | TRBV7-8 | - | TRBJ2-1
CSARPFTGETVNTGELFF | TGCAGTGCTAGACCCTTCACGGGAGAGACAGTCAACACCGGGGAGCTGTTTTTT | - | TRBV20-1 | - | TRBJ2-2
CSARATGGNYGYTF | TGCAGTGCTAGGGCTACAGGGGGCAACTATGGCTACACCTTC | TRBD1 | TRBV20-1 | - | TRBJ1-2
CASGGLAAYEQYF | TGTGCCAGCGGGGGACTAGCGGCCTACGAGCAGTACTTC | TRBD2 | TRBV7-8 | - | TRBJ2-7
CASRETSGRSGAYEQYF | TGTGCCAGCAGGGAGACTAGCGGGAGATCAGGGGCCTACGAGCAGTACTTC | TRBD2 | TRBV6-4 | - | TRBJ2-7
CAISGGDSYEQYF | TGTGCCATCAGTGGGGGGGACTCCTACGAGCAGTACTTC | - | TRBV10-3 | - | TRBJ2-7
CATSRVLDEQFF | TGTGCCACCAGCAGGGTCCTGGATGAGCAGTTCTTC | - | TRBV15 | once | TRBJ2-1
CASNLLENYGYTF | TGTGCCAGCAACCTACTAGAGAATTATGGCTACACCTTC | - | TRBV6-1 | - | TRBJ1-2
CASSLTQGSTDTQYF | TGTGCCAGCAGTTTAACGCAGGGCAGCACAGATACGCAGTATTTT | - | TRBV12-3/TRBV12-4 | - | TRBJ2-3
CASLNFSGVYNEQFF | TGTGCCAGCCTTAACTTTAGCGGCGTTTACAATGAGCAGTTCTTC | - | TRBV2 | few | TRBJ2-1
CSARSLAAYSYEQYF | TGCAGTGCTAGAAGCCTAGCGGCGTACTCCTACGAGCAGTACTTC | TRBD2 | TRBV20-1 | few | TRBJ2-7
CASSLDYRRLNYGYTF | TGCGCCAGCAGCTTGGATTATCGTCGTCTTAACTATGGCTACACCTTC | - | TRBV5-1 | - | TRBJ1-2
CASSQDATGLGYTF | TGTGCCAGCAGTCAAGATGCGACAGGGCTGGGCTACACCTTC | TRBD1 | TRBV4-2 | few | TRBJ1-2
CASSVETAPTYEQYF | TGTGCCAGCAGCGTAGAGACGGCGCCTACCTACGAGCAGTACTTC | - | TRBV9 | - | TRBJ2-7
CSVDPKLAGGPSGTDTQYF | TGCAGCGTTGACCCAAAACTAGCGGGAGGGCCTTCGGGCACAGATACGCAGTATTTT | TRBD2 | TRBV29-1 | few | TRBJ2-3
CASSLELAGPPYEQYF | TGTGCCAGCAGCTTAGAGCTAGCGGGCCCCCCCTACGAGCAGTACTTC | TRBD2 | TRBV7-9 | few | TRBJ2-7
CASSPLRTGSSRSKFYNEQFF | TGTGCCAGCAGTCCACTCCGGACAGGGTCATCCAGGTCCAAATTCTACAATGAGCAGTTCTTC | TRBD1 | TRBV25-1 | - | TRBJ2-1
CASSLSAGTNQPQHF | TGTGCCAGCAGTTTATCGGCAGGGACCAATCAGCCCCAGCATTTT | - | TRBV27 | - | TRBJ1-5